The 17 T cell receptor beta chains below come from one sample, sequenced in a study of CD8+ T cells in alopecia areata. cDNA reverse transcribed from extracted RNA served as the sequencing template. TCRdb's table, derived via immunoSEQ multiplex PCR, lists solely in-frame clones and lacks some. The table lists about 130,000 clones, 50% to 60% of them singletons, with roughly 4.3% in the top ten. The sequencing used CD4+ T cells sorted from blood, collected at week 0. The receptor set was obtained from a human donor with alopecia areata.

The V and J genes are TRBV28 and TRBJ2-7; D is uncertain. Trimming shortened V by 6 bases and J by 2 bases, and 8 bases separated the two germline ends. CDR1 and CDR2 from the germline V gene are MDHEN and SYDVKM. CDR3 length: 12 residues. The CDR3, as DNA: TGTGCCAGCAGGGGTAGGGCCTACGAGCAGTACTTC. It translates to CASRGRAYEQYF.

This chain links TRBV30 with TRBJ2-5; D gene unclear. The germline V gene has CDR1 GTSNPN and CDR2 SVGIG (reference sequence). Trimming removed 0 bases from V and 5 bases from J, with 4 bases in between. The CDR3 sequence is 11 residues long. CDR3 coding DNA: TGTGCCTGGAGTGTACAGGAGACCCAGTACTTC. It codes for CAWSVQETQYF.

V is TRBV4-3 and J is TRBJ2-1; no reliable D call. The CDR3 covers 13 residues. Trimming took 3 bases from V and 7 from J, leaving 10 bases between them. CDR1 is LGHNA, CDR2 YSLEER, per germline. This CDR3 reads CASSHGSGNEQFF. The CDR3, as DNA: TGCGCCAGCAGCCATGGTTCAGGTAATGAGCAGTTCTTC.

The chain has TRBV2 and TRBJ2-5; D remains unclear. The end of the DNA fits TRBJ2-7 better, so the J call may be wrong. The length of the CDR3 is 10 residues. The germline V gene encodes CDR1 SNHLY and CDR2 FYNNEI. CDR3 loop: CASSDREQYF. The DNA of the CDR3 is TGTGCCAGCAGTGATCGCGAGCAGTACTTC.

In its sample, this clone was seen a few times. The CDR3 reads CSGCPGGSETQYF. In nucleotides, the CDR3 is TGCAGCGGGTGCCCAGGGGGCTCGGAGACCCAGTACTTC. This sequence joins TRBV29-1 and TRBJ2-5; 8 nucleotides align to TRBD1. V lost 7 bases, J lost 5 bases, and 9 bases stayed unmatched. Germline loops: CDR1 SQVTM, CDR2 ANQGSEA. This CDR3 is built from 13 residues.

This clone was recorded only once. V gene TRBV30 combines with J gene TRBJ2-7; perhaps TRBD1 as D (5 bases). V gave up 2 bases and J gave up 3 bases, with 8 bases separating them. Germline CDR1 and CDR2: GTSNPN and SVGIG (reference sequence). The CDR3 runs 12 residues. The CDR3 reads CAWSTQGYEQYF. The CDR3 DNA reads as TGTGCCTGGAGTACCCAGGGCTACGAGCAGTACTTC.

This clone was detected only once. The CDR3 region is CASSEAKLSYEQYF. DNA for the CDR3: TGTGCCAGCAGTGAAGCGAAGCTCTCCTACGAGCAGTACTTC. The chain has TRBV2 and TRBJ2-7; D gene unclear. The CDR3 runs to 14 residues. V lost 0 bases, J lost 0 bases, and 6 bases lay in between. CDR1 SNHLY and CDR2 FYNNEI come from the germline V gene.

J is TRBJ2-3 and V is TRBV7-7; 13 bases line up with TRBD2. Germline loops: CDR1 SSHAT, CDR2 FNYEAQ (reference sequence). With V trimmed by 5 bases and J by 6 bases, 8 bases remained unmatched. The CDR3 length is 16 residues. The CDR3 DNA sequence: TGTGCCAGCAGCCCGGGGACTAGCGGGATTGGTGATACGCAGTATTTT. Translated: CASSPGTSGIGDTQYF.

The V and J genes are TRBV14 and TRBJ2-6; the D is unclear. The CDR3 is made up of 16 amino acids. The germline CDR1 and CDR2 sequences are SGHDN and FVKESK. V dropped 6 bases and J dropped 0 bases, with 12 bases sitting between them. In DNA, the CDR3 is TGTGCCAGCAGACGGTCCCCATTCTCTGGGGCCAACGTCCTGACTTTC. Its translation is CASRRSPFSGANVLTF.

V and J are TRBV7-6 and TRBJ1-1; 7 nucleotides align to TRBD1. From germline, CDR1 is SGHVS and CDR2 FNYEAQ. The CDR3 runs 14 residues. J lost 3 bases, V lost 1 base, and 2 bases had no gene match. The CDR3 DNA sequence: TGTGCCAGCAGCTTAGGTACAGGGGACACTGAAGCTTTCTTT. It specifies CASSLGTGDTEAFF.

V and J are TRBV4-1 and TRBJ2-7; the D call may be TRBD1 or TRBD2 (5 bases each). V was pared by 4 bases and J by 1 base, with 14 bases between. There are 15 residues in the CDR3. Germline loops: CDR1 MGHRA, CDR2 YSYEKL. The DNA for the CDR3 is TGCGCCAGCAGCCTAACCGGGACGCCGTCCTACGAGCAGTACTTC. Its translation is CASSLTGTPSYEQYF.

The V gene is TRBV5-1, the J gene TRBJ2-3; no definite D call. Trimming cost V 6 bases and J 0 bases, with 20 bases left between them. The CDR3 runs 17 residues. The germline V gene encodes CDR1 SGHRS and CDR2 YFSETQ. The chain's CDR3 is CASTLGYDTSSTDTQYF. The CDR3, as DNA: TGCGCCAGCACTTTGGGGTATGACACGTCTAGCACAGATACGCAGTATTTT.

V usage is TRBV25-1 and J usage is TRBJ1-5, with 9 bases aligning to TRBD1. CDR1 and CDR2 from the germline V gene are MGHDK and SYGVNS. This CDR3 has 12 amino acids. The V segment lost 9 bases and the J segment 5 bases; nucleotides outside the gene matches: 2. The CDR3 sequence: CARDRGDQPQHF. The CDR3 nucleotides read TGTGCCAGGGACAGGGGAGATCAGCCCCAGCATTTT.

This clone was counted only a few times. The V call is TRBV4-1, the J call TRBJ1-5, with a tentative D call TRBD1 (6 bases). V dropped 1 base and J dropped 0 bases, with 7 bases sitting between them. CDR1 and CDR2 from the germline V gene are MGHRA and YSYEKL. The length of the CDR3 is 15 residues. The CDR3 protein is CASSQGQVSNQPQHF. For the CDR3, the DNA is TGCGCCAGCAGCCAAGGACAGGTTAGCAATCAGCCCCAGCATTTT.

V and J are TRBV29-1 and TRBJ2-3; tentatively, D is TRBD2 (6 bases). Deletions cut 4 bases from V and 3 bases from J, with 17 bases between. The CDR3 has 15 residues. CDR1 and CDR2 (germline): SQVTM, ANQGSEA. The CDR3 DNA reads TGCAGCGTTGTTGGTAACGGGGGTTGGACAGATACGCAGTATTTT. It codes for CSVVGNGGWTDTQYF.

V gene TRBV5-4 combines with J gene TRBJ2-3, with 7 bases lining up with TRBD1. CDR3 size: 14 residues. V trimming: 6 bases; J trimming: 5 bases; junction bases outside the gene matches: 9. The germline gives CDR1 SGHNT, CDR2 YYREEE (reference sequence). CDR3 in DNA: TGTGCCAGCAACACGCAACAGGGGAGAGATACGCAGTATTTT. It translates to CASNTQQGRDTQYF.

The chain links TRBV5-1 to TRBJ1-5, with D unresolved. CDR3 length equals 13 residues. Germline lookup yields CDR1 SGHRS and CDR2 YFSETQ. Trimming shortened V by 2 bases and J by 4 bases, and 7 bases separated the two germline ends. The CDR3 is CASSFAENQPQHF. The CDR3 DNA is TGCGCCAGCAGCTTCGCGGAAAATCAGCCCCAGCATTTT.